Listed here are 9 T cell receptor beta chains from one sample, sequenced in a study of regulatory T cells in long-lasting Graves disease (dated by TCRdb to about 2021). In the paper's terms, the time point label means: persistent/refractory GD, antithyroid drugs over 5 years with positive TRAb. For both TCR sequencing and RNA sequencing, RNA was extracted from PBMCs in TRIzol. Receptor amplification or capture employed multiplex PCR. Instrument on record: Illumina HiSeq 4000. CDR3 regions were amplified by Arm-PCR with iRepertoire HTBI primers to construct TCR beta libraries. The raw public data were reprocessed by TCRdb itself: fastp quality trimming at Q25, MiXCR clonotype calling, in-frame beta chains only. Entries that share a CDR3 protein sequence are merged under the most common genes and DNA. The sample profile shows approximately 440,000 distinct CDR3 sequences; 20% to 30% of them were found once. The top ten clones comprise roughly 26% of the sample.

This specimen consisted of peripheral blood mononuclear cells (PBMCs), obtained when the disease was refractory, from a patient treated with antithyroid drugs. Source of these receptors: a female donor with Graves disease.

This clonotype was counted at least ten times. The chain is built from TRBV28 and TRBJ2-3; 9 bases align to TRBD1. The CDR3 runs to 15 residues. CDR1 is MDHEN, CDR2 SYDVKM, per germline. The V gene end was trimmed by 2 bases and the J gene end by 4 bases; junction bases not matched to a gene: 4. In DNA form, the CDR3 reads TGTGCCAGCAGTTTAGCGGGGACAGGGTCAGATACGCAGTATTTT. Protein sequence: CASSLAGTGSDTQYF.

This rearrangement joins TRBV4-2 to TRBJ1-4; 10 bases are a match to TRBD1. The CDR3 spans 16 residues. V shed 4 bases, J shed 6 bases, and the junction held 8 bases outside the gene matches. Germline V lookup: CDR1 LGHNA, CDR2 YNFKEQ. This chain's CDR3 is CASSRRTGGLDEKLFF. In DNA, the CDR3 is TGTGCCAGCAGCCGAAGGACAGGGGGTTTGGATGAAAAACTGTTTTTT.

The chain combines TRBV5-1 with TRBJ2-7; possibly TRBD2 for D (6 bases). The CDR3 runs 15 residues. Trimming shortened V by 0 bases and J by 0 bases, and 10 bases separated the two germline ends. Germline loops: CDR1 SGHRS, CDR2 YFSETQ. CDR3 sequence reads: CASSLELASSYEQYF. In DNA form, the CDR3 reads TGCGCCAGCAGCTTGGAGCTAGCGAGCTCCTACGAGCAGTACTTC. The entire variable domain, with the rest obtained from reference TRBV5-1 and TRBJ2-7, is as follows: KAGVTQTPRYLIKTRGQQVTLSCSPISGHRSVSWYQQTPGQGLQFLFEYFSETQRNKGNFPGRFSGRQFSNSRSEMNVSTLELGDSALYLCASSLELASSYEQYFGPGTRLTVT.

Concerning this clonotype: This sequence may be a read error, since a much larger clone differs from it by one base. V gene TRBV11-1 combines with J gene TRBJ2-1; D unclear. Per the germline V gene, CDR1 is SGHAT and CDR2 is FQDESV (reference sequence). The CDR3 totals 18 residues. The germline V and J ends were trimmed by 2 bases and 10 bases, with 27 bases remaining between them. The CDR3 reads CASSLLVSRSPNSYEQFF. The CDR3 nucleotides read TGTGCCAGCAGCTTATTGGTGAGCCGCTCGCCGAATTCCTACGAGCAGTTCTTC.

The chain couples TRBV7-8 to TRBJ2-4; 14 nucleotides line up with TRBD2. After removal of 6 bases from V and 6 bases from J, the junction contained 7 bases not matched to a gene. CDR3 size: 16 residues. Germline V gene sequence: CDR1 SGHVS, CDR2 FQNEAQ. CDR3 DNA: TGTGCCAGCAGTCAGACTAGCGGGAGGGCCGGAAACATTCAGTACTTC. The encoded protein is CASSQTSGRAGNIQYF.

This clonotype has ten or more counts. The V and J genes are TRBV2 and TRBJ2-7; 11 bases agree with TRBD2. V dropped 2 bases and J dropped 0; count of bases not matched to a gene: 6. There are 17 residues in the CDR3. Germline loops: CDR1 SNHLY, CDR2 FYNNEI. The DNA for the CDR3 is TGTGCCAGCAGTGAAACTTTGACTAGCGGGAACTCCTACGAGCAGTACTTC. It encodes CASSETLTSGNSYEQYF.

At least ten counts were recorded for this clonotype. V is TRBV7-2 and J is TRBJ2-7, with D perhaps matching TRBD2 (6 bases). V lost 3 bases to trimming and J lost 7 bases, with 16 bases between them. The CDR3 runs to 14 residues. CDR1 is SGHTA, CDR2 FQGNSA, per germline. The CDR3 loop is CASSFSGFRGEQYF. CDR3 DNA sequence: TGTGCCAGCAGCTTTAGCGGATTCCGGGGGGAGCAGTACTTC.

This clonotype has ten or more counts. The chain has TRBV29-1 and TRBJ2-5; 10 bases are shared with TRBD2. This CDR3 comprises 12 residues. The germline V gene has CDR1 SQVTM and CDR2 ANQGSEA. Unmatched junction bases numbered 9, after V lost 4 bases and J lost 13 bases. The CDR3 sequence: CSVAPPSGGTYF. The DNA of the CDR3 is TGCAGCGTTGCCCCCCCTAGCGGGGGAACGTACTTC.

The CDR3 is CASSQVLAGKETQYF. CDR3 DNA: TGTGCCAGCAGCCAAGTTCTAGCGGGGAAAGAGACCCAGTACTTC. The chain uses TRBV3-1 and TRBJ2-5, with TRBD2 matching 9 bases. J gave up 3 bases and V 1 base, and 3 bases lay outside the gene matches. This CDR3 comprises 15 residues. Germline-derived CDR1 and CDR2 are LGHDT and YNNKEL (reference sequence).